This T cell receptor (beta chain) was obtained from a study of blood T cells in healthy people across ages. Germline V gene lookup returns CDR1 SGHTA and CDR2 FQGNSA. V lost 2 bases to trimming and J lost 3 bases; unmatched junction nucleotides: 5. CDR3 size: 16 residues. Study results and caveats: A roughly linear age-dependent decrease characterized TCR beta diversity per million T cells.

This clonotype was observed many times. Its specificity is not known. Isolation of PBMCs gave at least 6 million cells per sample. A second PCR of about 6 to 12 cycles used a sample-barcoded 5' primer and a J-beta primer mix. TCRdb reprocessed the 5' RACE reads with MiXCR, giving one entry per CDR3 protein. Counted here are 850,000 or so distinct CDR3 sequences, more than 25% occurring once; the ten biggest clones make up 17%. The chain couples TRBV7-2 to TRBJ2-3; 10 bases are shared with TRBD2. The sequence was collected from an elderly woman in good health. The specimen was blood. CDR3 bases: TGTGCCAGCAGCTTAAGAACTAGCGGGGAGACAGATACGCAGTATTTT. Its translation: CASSLRTSGETDTQYF.